These T cell receptor beta chains were read from a single sample in a study of blood T cell repertoires in COVID-19. Here immunoSEQ multiplex PCR was the method, and the copy in TCRdb shows in-frame clones only, minus some. The sample lists approximately 180,000 clones, around nine tenths occurring once. Sample: peripheral blood. The receptor source for this set is a woman between 65 and 79 years old with COVID-19, enrolled during active disease. The CDR3 runs from the conserved cysteine through the conserved F or W. D genes are given only for firm matches. Expanded clones get a size class; other rows say once, few or many, or leave the size out.

TRBV28	TRBJ1-1	NA	13	once	TGTGCCAGCAGTTTATACAGGAACACTGAAGCTTTCTTT	CASSLYRNTEAFF
TRBV27	TRBJ1-2	TRBD1	15	NA	TGTGCCAGCAGTCCCCTCGGGACAGGCCCGTATGGCTACACCTTC	CASSPLGTGPYGYTF
TRBV12-3/TRBV12-4	TRBJ2-1	NA	13	few	TGTGCCAGCAGTTTAAACAGGTGGAATGAGCAGTTCTTC	CASSLNRWNEQFF
TRBV6-5	TRBJ1-5	NA	14	few	TGTGCCAGCAGTAAGTGGGGGCGCGGTCAGCCCCAGCATTTT	CASSKWGRGQPQHF
TRBV7-2	TRBJ2-1	TRBD2	16	NA	TGTGCCAGCAGCTTAGCTGCTAGCGGGAGAACGAATGAGCAGTTCTTC	CASSLAASGRTNEQFF
TRBV28	TRBJ2-1	TRBD2	14	NA	TGTGCCACCATACTAGCGGGAGGGCCAAATGAGCAGTTCTTC	CATILAGGPNEQFF
TRBV5-6	TRBJ2-1	TRBD2	16	NA	TGTGCCAGCATCCACCGGGGGGGAAGCTCCTACAATGAGCAGTTCTTC	CASIHRGGSSYNEQFF
TRBV5-6	TRBJ2-2	NA	14	NA	TGTGCCAGCAGCTTGGGACTAAACACCGGGGAGCTGTTTTTT	CASSLGLNTGELFF
TRBV5-4	TRBJ2-2	TRBD2	17	NA	TGTGCCAGCAGCTCGGCGGGTAGCGGGAGGGCCATCGGGGAGCTGTTTTTT	CASSSAGSGRAIGELFF
TRBV6-1	TRBJ2-3	TRBD2	15	NA	TGTGCCAGCAGTGAAGCGCTACTAGCGGTAGATACGCAGTATTTT	CASSEALLAVDTQYF
TRBV28	TRBJ2-7	TRBD1	13	NA	TGTGCCAGCACAGACAGGGGCTTCTACGAGCAGTACTTC	CASTDRGFYEQYF
TRBV3-1/TRBV3-2	TRBJ2-5	TRBD1	16	NA	TGTGCCAGCAGCCAAGGGACAGGATTCTGCCAAGAGACCCAGTACTTC	CASSQGTGFCQETQYF
TRBV3-1/TRBV3-2	TRBJ1-6	NA	16	NA	TGTGCCAGCAGCCAAGGGGCTGCTCCCAAGAATTCACCCCTCCACTTT	CASSQGAAPKNSPLHF
TRBV28	TRBJ2-7	NA	16	NA	TGTGCCAGCAGTGGACTGGAGGTGACAAACTTAAACGAGCAGTACTTC	CASSGLEVTNLNEQYF
TRBV4-1	TRBJ2-7	TRBD1	15	NA	TGCGCCAGCAGCCAAGACCCCACAGGGGTGTACGAGCAGTACTTC	CASSQDPTGVYEQYF
TRBV3-1/TRBV3-2	TRBJ1-4	NA	15	NA	TGTGCCAGCAGCCAAGTTTCCAGGGGAAATGAAAAACTGTTTTTT	CASSQVSRGNEKLFF
TRBV12-3/TRBV12-4	TRBJ1-2	NA	13	NA	TGTGCCAGCAGTTTGCAGGGGAACTATGGCTACACCTTC	CASSLQGNYGYTF
TRBV6-5	TRBJ2-3	NA	15	NA	TGTGCCAGCAGGGACTCCCCTCATGAGGCGGATACGCAGTATTTT	CASRDSPHEADTQYF
TRBV29-1	TRBJ1-1	TRBD1	16	NA	TGCAGCGTCGCTTCCGGGACAGGGTGGAAGTGGACTGAAGCTTTCTTT	CSVASGTGWKWTEAFF
TRBV28	TRBJ1-2	NA	18	few	TGTGCCAGCAGACCCCTATTGTGGGGCGCTGGCTCTAACTATGGCTACACCTTC	CASRPLLWGAGSNYGYTF
TRBV27	TRBJ2-7	NA	15	NA	TGTGCCAGCAGTTTAACCCCCCCGGGTACTTACGAGCAGTACTTC	CASSLTPPGTYEQYF
TRBV4-2	TRBJ2-3	TRBD2	20	NA	TGTGCCAGCAGCCAAACAAGCGGGAGAGGCGGTCTCGGAAGCACAGATACGCAGTATTTT	CASSQTSGRGGLGSTDTQYF
TRBV5-1	TRBJ1-1	NA	14	once	TGCGCCAGCAGCTTGGACCGCGGGAACACTGAAGCTTTCTTT	CASSLDRGNTEAFF
TRBV7-2	TRBJ2-5	NA	12	NA	TGTGCCAGCAGCTCATACCAAGAGACCCAGTACTTC	CASSSYQETQYF
TRBV5-1	TRBJ2-3	TRBD2	16	once	TGCGCCAGCAGCTCACTAGCGGGAGGTACCACAGATACGCAGTATTTT	CASSSLAGGTTDTQYF
TRBV30	TRBJ2-7	NA	13	NA	TGTGCCTGGAGCGGTAGGGGGGGCGGGAGGCAGTACTTC	CAWSGRGGGRQYF
TRBV27	TRBJ2-5	TRBD2	16	NA	TGTGCCAGCAGTTTATCGGGGAGACTAGCCCAAGAGACCCAGTACTTC	CASSLSGRLAQETQYF
TRBV7-3	TRBJ2-3	TRBD2	16	NA	TGTGCCAGCAGCTTAAACCCAGCGGGAGGCCCAGATACGCAGTATTTT	CASSLNPAGGPDTQYF
TRBV19	TRBJ2-3	TRBD1	16	NA	TGTGCCAGTAGCCCTAAAGACAGGGTGAGCACAGATACGCAGTATTTT	CASSPKDRVSTDTQYF
TRBV6-2/TRBV6-3	TRBJ1-5	NA	14	few	TGTGCCAGCAGTTACTCCGGGGGAAATCAGCCCCAGCATTTT	CASSYSGGNQPQHF
TRBV6-6	TRBJ1-1	TRBD1	15	NA	TGTGCCAGCAGTCCCGGCTACAGGGGAAGCTCTGAAGCTTTCTTT	CASSPGYRGSSEAFF
TRBV7-8	TRBJ1-1	NA	13	NA	TGTGCCAGCAGTTACGATCGGGGGAGTGAAGCTTTCTTT	CASSYDRGSEAFF
TRBV4-1	TRBJ1-2	NA	14	NA	TGCGCCAGCAGCCAAGGCCCCCAGAACTATGGCTACACCTTC	CASSQGPQNYGYTF
TRBV6-5	TRBJ1-1	TRBD1	14	NA	TGTGCCAGCAGTTACCGACAGGGGGCTTTTGAAGCTTTCTTT	CASSYRQGAFEAFF
TRBV2	TRBJ2-3	NA	12	NA	TGTGCCAGCGTTGCAGGTCCAGATACGCAGTATTTT	CASVAGPDTQYF
TRBV27	TRBJ2-7	NA	15	NA	TGTGCCAGCAGTCCGGGTCGCCTTGCCGTCTTCGAGCAGTACTTC	CASSPGRLAVFEQYF
TRBV18	TRBJ1-3	NA	16	NA	TGTGCCAGCTCACCATCGACAGGACGCACTGGAAACACCATATATTTT	CASSPSTGRTGNTIYF
TRBV5-1	TRBJ1-2	NA	14	NA	TGCGCCAGCAGCTTGGTGCCCGGGAACTATGGCTACACCTTC	CASSLVPGNYGYTF
TRBV24-1	TRBJ1-5	NA	12	many	TGTGCCACCAGTGACCCCGATCAGCCCCAGCATTTT	CATSDPDQPQHF
TRBV7-2	TRBJ2-7	NA	14	once	TGTGCCAGCAGCTTAGTGGGGGGATCTTACGAGCAGTACTTC	CASSLVGGSYEQYF
TRBV4-1	TRBJ1-1	NA	16	NA	TGCGCCAGCAGCCAAGGGGTAGGGACAATGAACACTGAAGCTTTCTTT	CASSQGVGTMNTEAFF
TRBV19	TRBJ2-1	NA	14	NA	TGTGCCAGTAGTATCCTAGGGGGATACAATGAGCAGTTCTTC	CASSILGGYNEQFF
TRBV2	TRBJ1-6	TRBD1	17	NA	TGTGCCAGCAGTGAGATCTCCGGGACAGCCTATAATTCACCCCTCCACTTT	CASSEISGTAYNSPLHF
TRBV15	TRBJ2-3	TRBD2	14	NA	TGTGCCACCAGCAGGAGGGAGGGTCCAGATACGCAGTATTTT	CATSRREGPDTQYF
TRBV3-1/TRBV3-2	TRBJ2-5	NA	14	once	TGTGCCAGCAGCCCCCGGCAGGGGTGGAAGACCCAGTACTTC	CASSPRQGWKTQYF
TRBV19	TRBJ1-5	TRBD1	14	NA	TGTGCCAGTAGTATACGGCCAGGGGGTCAGCCCCAGCATTTT	CASSIRPGGQPQHF
TRBV27	TRBJ1-4	NA	16	NA	TGTGCCAGCAGTTTTGGGCCTGTCGCAACTAATGAAAAACTGTTTTTT	CASSFGPVATNEKLFF
TRBV21-1	TRBJ1-4	NA	21	NA	TGTGCCAGCAGCAAAGGGGGGAACCTAGACAGGAGCCTTGCAACTAATGAAAAACTGTTTTTT	CASSKGGNLDRSLATNEKLFF
TRBV7-9	TRBJ1-1	TRBD1	16	few	TGTGCCAGCAGCCCCCCCAGGGGGCAAGGGGACACTGAAGCTTTCTTT	CASSPPRGQGDTEAFF
TRBV3-1/TRBV3-2	TRBJ2-7	TRBD2	14	NA	TGTGCCAGCAGCCAACAGGGACTAGCCTACGAGCAGTACTTC	CASSQQGLAYEQYF
TRBV10-3	TRBJ2-2	TRBD2	15	NA	TGTGCCATCACCGGCTTAGCGGGAGACCCCGGGGAGCTGTTTTTT	CAITGLAGDPGELFF
TRBV27	TRBJ2-1	TRBD1	15	NA	TGTGCCAGCAGTTCAGACAGGGACTCCTACAATGAGCAGTTCTTC	CASSSDRDSYNEQFF
TRBV10-3	TRBJ1-4	TRBD1	14	NA	TGTGCCATCGGGGAGACAGGGAATAATGAAAAACTGTTTTTT	CAIGETGNNEKLFF
TRBV9	TRBJ2-3	NA	12	NA	TGTGCCAGCAGCGCCACAGAGGGTACGCAGTATTTT	CASSATEGTQYF
TRBV28	TRBJ1-2	NA	12	NA	TGTGCCAGCAGTAACAGGGTGCGTGGCTACACCTTC	CASSNRVRGYTF
TRBV19	TRBJ2-2	TRBD1	16	NA	TGTGCCAGTAGGACGACAGGGGCTTTGAGGACCGGGGAGCTGTTTTTT	CASRTTGALRTGELFF
TRBV3-1/TRBV3-2	TRBJ1-5	NA	15	NA	TGTGCCAGCAGCCAAATTAGCGGCAGCAATCAGCCCCAGCATTTT	CASSQISGSNQPQHF
TRBV14	TRBJ2-3	TRBD2	15	once	TGTGCCAGCAGCCACCTGGGGACTACCACAGATACGCAGTATTTT	CASSHLGTTTDTQYF